This T cell receptor beta chain is from a study of patients and donors after allogeneic stem cell transplantation. The germline V gene has CDR1 SEHNR and CDR2 FQNEAQ (reference sequence). The CDR3 consists of 16 residues. The junction had 14 bases not matched to a gene; V was cut back by 4 bases and J by 6 bases. TCRdb passed the RT-PCR reads through MiXCR, listing each CDR3 protein once. This sample has under 200,000 distinct CDR3 sequences, with approximately 30% found just once. This clonotype was counted between two and nine times. V gene TRBV7-9 combines with J gene TRBJ2-7, with TRBD2 matching over 8 bases. Sequenced input: blood, either unsorted or a sorted T cell fraction (not recorded which). The TCR originated in a human donor who was either an allogeneic HSCT recipient or a stem cell or donor lymphocyte infusion donor (not recorded which). It is not recorded whose cells these are; they may come from a transplant donor. CDR3 DNA sequence: TGTGCCAGCAGCTCATATAAAGCGGGAGAGAGGTCCGAGCAGTACTTC. Residues: CASSSYKAGERSEQYF.